The 29 T cell receptor beta chains presented below share a single source sample, sequenced in a study of blood T cell repertoires in COVID-19. The data were produced by immunoSEQ multiplex PCR, yet TCRdb's version contains in-frame clones alone and is incomplete. The table shows roughly 100,000 clones, with about 87% occurring only once. Material: peripheral blood. The receptors come from a man between 50 and 59 years old with active or convalescent COVID-19.

The chain combines TRBV5-1 with TRBJ1-1, with 10 bases matching TRBD1. This CDR3 has 16 amino acids. Germline trimming cut 4 bases from V and 1 base from J; bases unmatched to any gene: 7. Germline V CDR1 and CDR2: SGHRS, YFSETQ. The CDR3 sequence: CASSVGQGGTNTEAFF. CDR3 DNA: TGCGCCAGCAGCGTCGGACAGGGGGGGACGAACACTGAAGCTTTCTTT.

The chain joins TRBV28 to TRBJ1-6, with 10 bases that match TRBD1. Germline lookup yields CDR1 MDHEN and CDR2 SYDVKM. Losses at the gene ends were 5 bases for V and 7 bases for J; bases not matched to a gene: 5. The CDR3 length is 15 residues. CDR3 coding DNA: TGTGCCAGCAGTCCCCCGGGACAGGGGAATTCACCCCTCCACTTT. It specifies CASSPPGQGNSPLHF.

The gene calls are TRBV5-5 and TRBJ1-2; the match to TRBD1 covers 7 bases. This CDR3 has 13 amino acids. Germline V gene data show CDR1 as SGHKS and CDR2 as YYEKEE (reference sequence). The J segment lost 12 bases and the V segment lost 2 bases, leaving 10 bases of the junction unmatched. The CDR3 sequence: CASSFIAGGLDTF. CDR3 in DNA: TGTGCCAGCAGCTTTATAGCAGGGGGTTTGGACACCTTC.

This chain connects TRBV7-9 to TRBJ1-5; 8 nucleotides line up with TRBD1. After removal of 5 bases from V and 7 bases from J, the junction contained 7 bases not matched to a gene. The CDR3 spans 14 residues. Germline CDR1 is SEHNR and CDR2 is FQNEAQ (reference sequence). The CDR3 sequence is CASSEDRDMQPQHF. The CDR3 DNA is TGTGCCAGCAGCGAGGACAGGGACATGCAGCCCCAGCATTTT. Full variable domain (outside the CDR3, taken from reference TRBV7-9 and TRBJ1-5): DTGVSQNPRHKITKRGQNVTFRCDPISEHNRLYWYRQTLGQGPEFLTYFQNEAQLEKSRLLSDRFSAERPKGSFSTLEIQRTEQGDSAMYLCASSEDRDMQPQHFGDGTRLSIL.

CDR3 loop: CASSGLAGGHGTQYF. The CDR3, as DNA: TGCGCCAGCAGTGGCCTCGCGGGGGGGCATGGGACCCAGTACTTC. This chain links TRBV10-2 with TRBJ2-5, with TRBD2 matching 9 bases. Germline CDR1 reads WSHSY; CDR2 reads SAAADI. The junction had 10 bases not matched to a gene; V was cut back by 4 bases and J by 7 bases. This CDR3 is built from 15 residues.

The chain is built from TRBV6-5 and TRBJ2-6; 7 bases fit TRBD1. V shed 2 bases and J 2 bases; nucleotides not matched to a gene: 3. In germline, CDR1 is MNHEY, CDR2 SVGAGI. The CDR3 sequence is 16 residues long. CDR3: CASSYSQGAGANVLTF. The CDR3 DNA follows: TGTGCCAGCAGTTACAGCCAGGGGGCTGGGGCCAACGTCCTGACTTTC.

V gene TRBV7-2 combines with J gene TRBJ2-5; tentative D call: TRBD2 (5 bases). The V gene lost 5 bases and the J gene lost 5 bases, with 15 bases spanning the gap. This CDR3 spans 14 amino acids. Germline V lookup: CDR1 SGHTA, CDR2 FQGNSA. The CDR3 loop is CASSPGLASETQYF. CDR3 DNA sequence: TGTGCCAGCAGCCCCGGGCTAGCTTCGGAGACCCAGTACTTC.

The V gene is TRBV14, the J gene TRBJ2-4; D is unclear. Germline V CDR1 and CDR2: SGHDN, FVKESK. CDR3 length: 13 amino acids. V lost 0 bases, J lost 15 bases, and 15 bases lay in between. CDR3 loop: CASSQDTATRVYF. The DNA for the CDR3 is TGTGCCAGCAGCCAAGATACAGCCACCAGAGTGTACTTC.

V usage is TRBV19 and J usage is TRBJ2-2; 9 bases map to TRBD1. CDR3 length: 13 residues. Per the germline V gene, CDR1 is LNHDA and CDR2 is SQIVND (reference sequence). Trimming at V came to 6 bases and at J to 5 bases, leaving 1 base not matched to a gene. In DNA form, the CDR3 reads TGTGCCAGTAGGACAGGGGGAACCGGGGAGCTGTTTTTT. This codes for CASRTGGTGELFF.

The gene calls are TRBV10-1 and TRBJ2-7; D might be TRBD1 (6 bases). The germline V gene encodes CDR1 WNHNN and CDR2 SYGVQD (reference sequence). Trimming cost V 4 bases and J 4 bases, with 20 bases left between them. This CDR3 spans 16 amino acids. CDR3 in DNA: TGCGCCAGCAGTGTTAGTCGGACAGCACTGAAATACGAGCAGTACGTC. Its protein is CASSVSRTALKYEQYV.

The rearrangement joins TRBV18 to TRBJ2-1; 10 nucleotides agree with TRBD2. This CDR3 contains 16 residues. In germline, CDR1 is KGHSH, CDR2 LQKENI. V trimming: 2 bases; J trimming: 3 bases; junction bases outside the gene matches: 4. The CDR3 reads CASSPVAGGGYNEQFF. The CDR3 nucleotides read TGTGCCAGCTCACCAGTAGCGGGGGGAGGCTACAATGAGCAGTTCTTC. Together with reference TRBV18 and TRBJ2-1, the CDR3 gives the full variable domain: NAGVMQNPRHLVRRRGQEARLRCSPMKGHSHVYWYRQLPEEGLKFMVYLQKENIIDESGMPKERFSAEFPKEGPSILRIQQVVRGDSAAYFCASSPVAGGGYNEQFFGPGTRLTVL.

CDR3: CASSLASGYNEQFF. As DNA, the CDR3 is TGCGCCAGCAGCTTGGCCTCAGGATACAATGAGCAGTTCTTC. The chain carries TRBV5-1 and TRBJ2-1, with no clear D. Germline-derived CDR1 and CDR2 are SGHRS and YFSETQ. The CDR3 runs 14 residues. V was pared by 0 bases and J by 4 bases, with 8 bases between.

The rearrangement uses TRBV9 and TRBJ2-7, with a possible D match to TRBD2 (6 bases). Germline V gene lookup returns CDR1 SGDLS and CDR2 YYNGEE. The V end lost 0 bases, the J end lost 2 bases, and 15 bases lay between the germline ends. The CDR3 covers 16 residues. CDR3 amino acids: CASSVDGGGETYEQYF. For the CDR3, the DNA is TGTGCCAGCAGCGTAGATGGTGGCGGGGAAACCTACGAGCAGTACTTC.

This chain uses TRBV28 with TRBJ2-2, with D possibly matching TRBD1 (6 bases). The length of the CDR3 is 16 residues. Trimming removed 5 bases from V and 0 bases from J, with 13 bases in between. CDR1 and CDR2 from the germline V gene are MDHEN and SYDVKM. The CDR3 protein is CASSLPGTPNTGELFF. The DNA for the CDR3 is TGTGCCAGCAGTCTCCCCGGGACACCGAACACCGGGGAGCTGTTTTTT.

V usage is TRBV6-5 and J usage is TRBJ1-6; tentatively, D is TRBD1 (5 bases). Germline V gives CDR1 MNHEY, CDR2 SVGAGI. This CDR3 comprises 13 residues. The V gene lost 8 bases and the J gene lost 5 bases, with 10 bases spanning the gap. CDR3 residues: CASEQGDNSPLHF. The CDR3 nucleotides read TGTGCCAGCGAGCAGGGCGATAATTCACCCCTCCACTTT.

This chain uses TRBV11-1 with TRBJ2-1, with 10 bases identical to TRBD2. Germline CDR1 SGHAT, CDR2 FQDESV (reference sequence). Trimming at V came to 6 bases and at J to 4 bases, leaving 6 bases not matched to a gene. The CDR3 length is 15 residues. This CDR3 reads CASRTGTSEYNEQFF. Here the CDR3 DNA reads TGTGCCAGCAGAACCGGGACTAGCGAATACAATGAGCAGTTCTTC.

V usage is TRBV24-1 and J usage is TRBJ1-5; no clear D gene. V was clipped by 5 bases and J by 2 bases, with 6 bases between them. CDR1 is KGHDR, CDR2 SFDVKD, per germline. The CDR3 sequence is 13 residues long. CDR3: CATSGGGNQPQHF. In DNA form, the CDR3 reads TGTGCCACCAGTGGGGGAGGCAATCAGCCCCAGCATTTT.

The genes are TRBV7-8 and TRBJ2-3; D may be TRBD2 (6 bases). V was pared by 1 base and J by 5 bases, with 10 bases between. CDR3 size: 14 residues. Germline assignment: CDR1 SGHVS and CDR2 FQNEAQ. The CDR3 DNA reads TGTGCCAGCAGCTTAGGGGAGGTCCGAGATACGCAGTATTTT. Protein product: CASSLGEVRDTQYF.

This sequence joins TRBV7-2 and TRBJ2-5, with 7 positions matching TRBD1. The ends lost 3 bases at V and 1 base at J; junction bases unmatched: 8. The CDR3 spans 16 residues. Looked up from germline, CDR1 is SGHTA and CDR2 is FQGNSA. The CDR3 sequence: CASSFSPGTAQETQYF. In nucleotides, the CDR3 is TGTGCCAGCAGCTTCAGCCCCGGGACAGCCCAAGAGACCCAGTACTTC.

The V and J genes are TRBV28 and TRBJ2-1; D possibly corresponds to TRBD2 (6 bases). Germline values: CDR1 MDHEN, CDR2 SYDVKM. The CDR3 spans 14 residues. With 8 bases removed from V and 3 bases from J, the gap between germline ends came to 14 bases. The CDR3 loop reads CASGIPGDYNEQFF. CDR3 coding DNA: TGTGCCAGCGGAATCCCGGGGGACTACAATGAGCAGTTCTTC. Filled out from reference TRBV28 and TRBJ2-1, the complete variable domain reads DVKVTQSSRYLVKRTGEKVFLECVQDMDHENMFWYRQDPGLGLRLIYFSYDVKMKEKGDIPEGYSVSREKKERFSLILESASTNQTSMYLCASGIPGDYNEQFFGPGTRLTVL.

CDR3 residues: CASSLGTRTNQPQHF. CDR3 nucleotide sequence: TGTGCCAGCAGTTTAGGGACTCGGACTAATCAGCCCCAGCATTTT. J is TRBJ1-5 and V is TRBV28; D might be TRBD1 (5 bases). CDR3 length: 15 amino acids. The V end lost 2 bases, the J end lost 4 bases, and 12 bases lay between the germline ends. From germline, CDR1 is MDHEN and CDR2 SYDVKM.

The chain recombines TRBV10-1 with TRBJ2-1; a possible D gene is TRBD1 (5 bases). The ends were cut back, 3 bases at V and 9 bases at J, with 15 bases in the middle. The CDR3 consists of 14 residues. Germline CDR1 reads WNHNN; CDR2 reads SYGVQD (reference sequence). The CDR3: CASSERGIVGEQFF. CDR3 bases: TGCGCCAGCAGTGAAAGGGGTATCGTGGGTGAGCAGTTCTTC.

This clone was seen just once. The CDR3 is CASSLGTAHTDTQYF. CDR3 coding DNA: TGTGCCAGCAGTTTAGGGACAGCCCACACAGATACGCAGTATTTT. The genes are TRBV28 and TRBJ2-3; 7 nucleotides match TRBD1. CDR3 size: 15 residues. Germline trimming cut 2 bases from V and 2 bases from J; bases unmatched to any gene: 4. Germline-derived CDR1 and CDR2 are MDHEN and SYDVKM. Filled out from reference TRBV28 and TRBJ2-3, the complete variable domain reads DVKVTQSSRYLVKRTGEKVFLECVQDMDHENMFWYRQDPGLGLRLIYFSYDVKMKEKGDIPEGYSVSREKKERFSLILESASTNQTSMYLCASSLGTAHTDTQYFGPGTRLTVL.

This sequence joins TRBV7-2 and TRBJ2-2; 8 nucleotides match TRBD1. The length of the CDR3 is 14 residues. Germline assignment: CDR1 SGHTA and CDR2 FQGNSA. With V trimmed by 5 bases and J by 5 bases, 4 bases remained unmatched. CDR3 nucleotides: TGTGCCAGCAGCCCCAGACAGGGGACCGGGGAGCTGTTTTTT. It encodes CASSPRQGTGELFF.

In DNA, the CDR3 is TGTGCCAGTAGGCCGGACAGGACCTCCTACGAGCAGTACTTC. It translates to CASRPDRTSYEQYF. The genes are TRBV19 and TRBJ2-7; 7 bases are shared with TRBD1. With 6 bases clipped from V and 0 bases from J, the junction kept 5 bases outside the gene matches. The germline gives CDR1 LNHDA, CDR2 SQIVND (reference sequence). There are 14 residues in the CDR3.

V usage is TRBV4-2 and J usage is TRBJ2-1, with TRBD1 as a possible D gene (6 bases). This CDR3 spans 16 amino acids. Germline V gives CDR1 LGHNA, CDR2 YNFKEQ. V was pared by 0 bases and J by 8 bases, with 17 bases between. The CDR3 coding sequence is TGTGCCAGCAGCCAAGAGGTCACAGGGCAGAGAGATGAGCAGTTCTTC. Its translation: CASSQEVTGQRDEQFF.

The V gene is TRBV3-1 (or the pseudogene TRBV3-2), the J gene TRBJ1-4; 10 bases are a match to TRBD1. This CDR3 region has 13 residues. Germline assignment: CDR1 LGHDT and CDR2 YNNKEL (reference sequence). The J segment lost 7 bases and the V segment lost 7 bases, leaving 3 bases of the junction unmatched. DNA for the CDR3: TGTGCCAGCACCAGGACAGGGGGTGAAAAACTGTTTTTT. It encodes CASTRTGGEKLFF.

In this sample, this clone turned up a few times. This rearrangement joins TRBV25-1 to TRBJ1-2, with a tentative D call TRBD1 (6 bases). Per the germline V gene, CDR1 is MGHDK and CDR2 is SYGVNS. V lost 2 bases and J lost 7, with 14 bases in between. The CDR3 consists of 14 residues. In nucleotides, the CDR3 is TGTGCCAGCAGTGAAACAGGGTATCGGGGTGGCTACACCTTC. Protein product: CASSETGYRGGYTF.

V gene TRBV25-1 combines with J gene TRBJ1-2; TRBD1 matches 10 bases. V trimming: 4 bases; J trimming: 6 bases; junction bases outside the gene matches: 8. Per the germline V gene, CDR1 is MGHDK and CDR2 is SYGVNS. The CDR3 contains 15 residues. CDR3 in amino acids: CASSVTGTGEDGYTF. For the CDR3, the DNA is TGTGCCAGCAGTGTAACCGGGACAGGGGAAGATGGCTACACCTTC.